The rows below give T cell receptor beta chains drawn from one sample of a study of long-term antiretroviral therapy in people with HIV. The repertoire was sequenced with immunoSEQ multiplex PCR; TCRdb's copy has only in-frame clones and lacks some. The repertoire holds over 20,000 clones, with around 86% as singletons. Source: unsorted PBMCs, taken 1.9 years after starting antiretroviral therapy. The receptor source for this set is a woman in her thirties with HIV. Each CDR3 is given without its conserved first and last residue. The order of the fields is V gene, J gene, CDR3 protein.

TRBV2	TRBJ2-7	ASSEGQGGYEQY
TRBV14	TRBJ1-2	ASSQGTGTLRGYT
TRBV27	TRBJ2-1	ASSPLGQAVGEF
TRBV9	TRBJ1-5	ASSVEGGRNQPQH
TRBV5-6	TRBJ2-3	ASSRFSSKDTQY
TRBV12-1	TRBJ1-1	ASSVVRFGQGTEAF
TRBV6-5	TRBJ1-2	ASRQDSNYGYT
TRBV7-7	TRBJ2-5	ASSPTGDGETQY
TRBV30	TRBJ2-2	AWTSKRGGNTGELF
TRBV6-5	TRBJ1-1	ASSYGLGADTEAF
TRBV25-1	TRBJ1-4	ASSEYALADEKLF
TRBV6-5	TRBJ2-3	ASRSQTTDTQY
TRBV30	TRBJ1-2	AWSNNYGYT
TRBV6-1	TRBJ1-4	ASSFDRVEKLF
TRBV7-8	TRBJ2-1	ASSLVTSGYNEQF
TRBV5-8	TRBJ1-1	ASRIGQQKNTEAF
TRBV7-8	TRBJ2-1	ASSSLLLRGDYNEQF
TRBV28	TRBJ1-3	ASSLGGVPSGNTIY
TRBV2	TRBJ2-1	ASSGIYYNEQF
TRBV11-1	TRBJ2-6	ASSWDSSGANVLT
TRBV5-1	TRBJ1-2	ASRMGPLLSLGYT
TRBV27	TRBJ1-2	ASSSVGLDGYT
TRBV6-5	TRBJ1-2	ASRTVTAYGYT
TRBV2	TRBJ1-1	ASLIRENTEAF
TRBV7-9	TRBJ1-4	ASSLAPTQGYEKLF
TRBV11-2	TRBJ2-3	ASSLGLGGVTDTQY
TRBV6-1	TRBJ2-5	ASSGRDLEETQY
TRBV4-1	TRBJ1-3	ASSQGGGQGETSKISGNTIY
TRBV6-1	TRBJ1-2	ASSTPTGGYGYT
TRBV30	TRBJ1-4	AFGNADRRH
TRBV11-2	TRBJ1-1	ASSLRAASNTEAF
TRBV27	TRBJ1-2	ASSSYDSHYGYT
TRBV2	TRBJ2-1	ASSEGAGYGEQF
TRBV5-4	TRBJ2-3	ASSSEGRRRGDTQY
TRBV5-1	TRBJ1-2	ASSSPLGGANYGYT
TRBV18	TRBJ2-5	ASSPGGHPQETQY
TRBV2	TRBJ1-5	ASVIQGGQPQH
TRBV19	TRBJ1-2	ASSGPPVYGYT
TRBV6-5	TRBJ1-3	ASSQTVSGNTIY
TRBV6-6	TRBJ2-5	ASAVRGETQY
TRBV6-6	TRBJ1-2	ASSYARTGEHGYT
TRBV6-1	TRBJ1-5	ASSEKNSQGANQPQH
TRBV10-2	TRBJ2-1	ASSESRSGQF
TRBV7-2	TRBJ2-5	ASSLVAWGRGEETQY
TRBV7-2	TRBJ2-3	ASSSTNLAEKY
TRBV29-1	TRBJ2-2	SAYRDAGELF
TRBV5-6	TRBJ1-1	ASSLDRSGEAF
TRBV5-1	TRBJ2-3	ASSLRRNTDTQY
TRBV28	TRBJ1-2	ASSLRSYGYT
TRBV5-8	TRBJ2-3	ASSLGLAGATDTQY